This T cell receptor beta chain comes out of a study of neoadjuvant anti-PD-1 for oral cavity cancer. At the level of the study: Around day 43, patients without progression received a fourth nivolumab dose before surgery.

Points from the study as a whole: Each response group had just a few patients in TCR analyses.

In this sample, this clone turned up a few times. Its antigen is undetermined. No culture or expansion preceded analysis of these blood cells. Sequencing was performed with immunoSEQ multiplex PCR; in TCRdb, only in-frame clones are kept and a portion is missing. This table holds 17,000 or so clones, about two thirds found once. Per the germline V gene, CDR1 is SEHNR and CDR2 is FQNEAQ (reference sequence). CDR3 length: 14 residues. After removal of 5 bases from V and 7 bases from J, the junction contained 7 bases not matched to a gene. V and J are TRBV7-9 and TRBJ2-7, with 11 bases aligning to TRBD1. The receptor was derived from a person between 35 and 79 years old with oral cavity squamous cell carcinoma. The source was PBMCs, collected before nivolumab (anti-PD-1) treatment. DNA of the CDR3: TGTGCCAGCAGCCCGCCCGGGACAGGGGGAGAGCAGTACTTC. Its protein product is CASSPPGTGGEQYF.